A single sample gave rise to the 10 T cell receptor beta chains below, sequenced in a study of cytomegalovirus exposure and HLA in healthy donors. Use of 60 Vbeta and 13 Jbeta primers characterized the PCR. Using immunoSEQ multiplex PCR, the repertoire was profiled, and TCRdb retains in-frame clones only, with some absent. Among nearly 110,000 clones listed, roughly 74% were seen once. The sequenced sample consisted of PBMCs. These receptors were obtained from a middle-aged man in good health and CMV-seronegative.

This chain links TRBV4-1 with TRBJ2-7; TRBD1 might be the D (5 bases). The CDR3 runs 14 residues. The V gene lost 1 base and the J gene lost 2 bases, with 9 bases spanning the gap. Germline CDR1 and CDR2: MGHRA and YSYEKL. CDR3 region: CASSQAARAYEQYF. The CDR3 DNA follows: TGCGCCAGCAGCCAAGCAGCCAGGGCCTACGAGCAGTACTTC.

This clone was seen only once. V and J are TRBV6-1 and TRBJ2-5; tentatively, D is TRBD2 (7 bases). Germline CDR1 and CDR2: MNHNS and SASEGT. This CDR3 is 15 amino acids long. Trimming took 2 bases from V and 5 from J, leaving 15 bases between them. The CDR3 protein is CASSELGGAGETQYF. The CDR3 region has the DNA TGTGCCAGCAGTGAATTGGGGGGGGCAGGTGAGACCCAGTACTTC.

V gene TRBV2 combines with J gene TRBJ1-5; 8 bases fit TRBD1. CDR3 size: 14 residues. With V trimmed by 6 bases and J by 6 bases, 7 bases remained unmatched. Germline V lookup: CDR1 SNHLY, CDR2 FYNNEI. CDR3 bases: TGTGCCAGCAGGAGAGACAGGGGCGGTCAGCCCCAGCATTTT. Translation: CASRRDRGGQPQHF.

The V gene is TRBV10-1, the J gene TRBJ2-7, with 8 bases fitting TRBD1. The germline V gene encodes CDR1 WNHNN and CDR2 SYGVQD (reference sequence). J gave up 0 bases and V 5 bases, and 3 bases lay outside the gene matches. The CDR3 is made up of 14 amino acids. CDR3 residues: CASSRQGSSYEQYF. The CDR3 DNA follows: TGCGCCAGCAGTAGACAGGGGAGCTCCTACGAGCAGTACTTC.

This clone was observed once. The chain has TRBV6-5 and TRBJ2-3, with TRBD1 matching 7 bases. The germline V gene has CDR1 MNHEY and CDR2 SVGAGI. This CDR3 contains 16 residues. J lost 6 bases, V lost 4 bases, and 13 bases had no gene match. CDR3 nucleotides: TGTGCCAGCAGTTCCACTAGTTGGGGCAGGGGGGATACGCAGTATTTT. Its protein is CASSSTSWGRGDTQYF.

The CDR3 here is CASSEVGGAYREKLFF. The DNA for the CDR3 is TGTGCCAGCAGTGAAGTAGGGGGCGCTTATCGGGAAAAACTGTTTTTT. V and J are TRBV2 and TRBJ1-4; 7 bases map to TRBD1. J gave up 8 bases and V 1 base, and 10 bases lay outside the gene matches. The germline gives CDR1 SNHLY, CDR2 FYNNEI. CDR3 length equals 16 residues.

This clone has just one count. The V gene is TRBV29-1, the J gene TRBJ2-3; D is perhaps TRBD1 (5 bases). The CDR3 totals 12 residues. Germline CDR1 SQVTM, CDR2 ANQGSEA. The V and J ends lost 6 bases and 3 bases respectively, with 10 bases between them. The CDR3: CSVDRQTDTQYF. The DNA of the CDR3 is TGCAGCGTAGACCGACAGACAGATACGCAGTATTTT.

This CDR3 is CASSRTGGNEQFF. The CDR3 DNA follows: TGTGCCAGCAGCCGGACAGGGGGCAATGAGCAGTTCTTC. This rearrangement joins TRBV14 to TRBJ2-1, with 10 nucleotides matching TRBD1. Per germline, CDR1 SGHDN and CDR2 FVKESK. CDR3 size: 13 residues. Trimming at V came to 4 bases and at J to 6 bases, leaving 0 bases not matched to a gene.

This sequence joins TRBV6-1 and TRBJ2-7; 8 bases map to TRBD1. The CDR3 sequence is 15 residues long. The junction had 7 bases not matched to a gene; V was cut back by 6 bases and J by 0 bases. The germline V gene encodes CDR1 MNHNS and CDR2 SASEGT. The CDR3 DNA follows: TGTGCCAGCAGCCTCGGACAGGGTAGCTCCTACGAGCAGTACTTC. Residues: CASSLGQGSSYEQYF.

This chain joins TRBV5-1 and TRBJ2-1, with TRBD1 as a possible D gene (6 bases). CDR1 SGHRS and CDR2 YFSETQ come from the germline V gene. V lost 5 bases and J lost 7, with 13 bases in between. CDR3 length equals 13 residues. The CDR3 spells CASRFTGLNEQFF. In DNA form, the CDR3 reads TGCGCCAGCAGATTTACAGGGCTAAATGAGCAGTTCTTC.